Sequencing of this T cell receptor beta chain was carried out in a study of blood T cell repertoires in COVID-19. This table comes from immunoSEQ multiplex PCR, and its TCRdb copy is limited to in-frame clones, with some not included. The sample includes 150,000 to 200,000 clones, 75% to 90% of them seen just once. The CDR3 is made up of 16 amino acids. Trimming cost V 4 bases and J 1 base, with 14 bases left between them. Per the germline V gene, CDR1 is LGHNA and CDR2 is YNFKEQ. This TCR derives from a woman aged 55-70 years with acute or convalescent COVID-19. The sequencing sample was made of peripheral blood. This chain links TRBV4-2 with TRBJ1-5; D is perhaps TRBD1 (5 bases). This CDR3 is CASSPAGGGSNQPQHF. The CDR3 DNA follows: TGTGCCAGCAGCCCAGCCGGGGGAGGGAGCAATCAGCCCCAGCATTTT.